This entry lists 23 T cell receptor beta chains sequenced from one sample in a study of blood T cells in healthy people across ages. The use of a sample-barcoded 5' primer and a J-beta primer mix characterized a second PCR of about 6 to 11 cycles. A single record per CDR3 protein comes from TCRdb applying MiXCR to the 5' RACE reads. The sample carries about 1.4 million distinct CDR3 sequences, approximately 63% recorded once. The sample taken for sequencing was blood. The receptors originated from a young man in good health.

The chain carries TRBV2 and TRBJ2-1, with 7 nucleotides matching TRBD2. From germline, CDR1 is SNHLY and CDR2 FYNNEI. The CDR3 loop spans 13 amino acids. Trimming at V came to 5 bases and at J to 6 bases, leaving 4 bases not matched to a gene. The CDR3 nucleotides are TGTGCCAGCAGTAGCGGGATGCGCAATGAGCAGTTCTTC. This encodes CASSSGMRNEQFF.

CDR3: CASSFKPVGANSPLHF. CDR3 DNA sequence: TGTGCCAGCAGCTTCAAACCGGTAGGGGCCAATTCACCCCTCCACTTT. V is TRBV5-5 and J is TRBJ1-6, with D possibly TRBD1 on 5 matching bases. The CDR3 extends over 16 amino acids. V was cut by 2 bases and J by 7 bases, with 16 bases left in between. Germline CDR1 SGHKS, CDR2 YYEKEE (reference sequence).

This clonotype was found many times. CDR3 residues: CASSDAAGEVDTQYF. CDR3 DNA sequence: TGTGCCAGCAGTGACGCTGCTGGGGAGGTAGATACGCAGTATTTT. The J gene is TRBJ2-3, the V gene TRBV6-4, with D possibly matching TRBD2 (6 bases). V lost 2 bases to trimming and J lost 5 bases, with 14 bases between them. The CDR3 extends over 15 amino acids. Germline values: CDR1 MRHNA, CDR2 SNTAGT.

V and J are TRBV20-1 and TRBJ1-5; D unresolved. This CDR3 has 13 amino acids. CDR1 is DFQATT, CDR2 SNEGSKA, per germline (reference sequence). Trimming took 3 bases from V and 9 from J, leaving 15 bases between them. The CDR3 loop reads CSASGVVLVPQHF. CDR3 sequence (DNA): TGCAGTGCTAGTGGGGTGGTGCTCGTGCCCCAGCATTTT.

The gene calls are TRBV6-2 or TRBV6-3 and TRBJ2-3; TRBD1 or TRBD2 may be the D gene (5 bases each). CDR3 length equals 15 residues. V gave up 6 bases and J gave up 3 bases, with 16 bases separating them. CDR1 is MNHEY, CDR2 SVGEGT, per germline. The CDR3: CASRTGTGLTDTQYF. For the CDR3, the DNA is TGTGCCAGCAGAACCGGGACGGGATTGACAGATACGCAGTATTTT.

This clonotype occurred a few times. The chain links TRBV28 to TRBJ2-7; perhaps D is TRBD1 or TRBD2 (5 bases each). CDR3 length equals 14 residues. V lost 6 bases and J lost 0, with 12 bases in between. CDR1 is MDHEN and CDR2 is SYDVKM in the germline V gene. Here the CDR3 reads CASRGTGYSYEQYF. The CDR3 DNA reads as TGTGCCAGCAGGGGGACGGGATACTCCTACGAGCAGTACTTC.

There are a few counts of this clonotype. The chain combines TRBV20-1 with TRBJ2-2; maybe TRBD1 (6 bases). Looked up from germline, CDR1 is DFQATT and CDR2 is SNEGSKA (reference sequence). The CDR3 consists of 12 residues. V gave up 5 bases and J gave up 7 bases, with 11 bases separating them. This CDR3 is CSAYRDRGELFF. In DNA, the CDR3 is TGCAGTGCTTACAGGGATCGCGGGGAGCTGTTTTTT.

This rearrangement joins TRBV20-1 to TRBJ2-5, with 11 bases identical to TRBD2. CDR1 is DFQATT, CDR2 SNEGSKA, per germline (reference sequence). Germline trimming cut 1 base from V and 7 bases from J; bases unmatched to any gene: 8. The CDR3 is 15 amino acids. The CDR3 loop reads CSARGLAGGMWTQYF. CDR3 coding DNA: TGCAGTGCTAGAGGTCTAGCGGGGGGTATGTGGACCCAGTACTTC.

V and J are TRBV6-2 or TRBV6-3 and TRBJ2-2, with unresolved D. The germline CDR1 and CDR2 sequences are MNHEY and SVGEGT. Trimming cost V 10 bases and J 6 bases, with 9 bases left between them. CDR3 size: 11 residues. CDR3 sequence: CAIADAGELFF. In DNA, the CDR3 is TGTGCCATCGCCGATGCCGGGGAGCTGTTTTTT.

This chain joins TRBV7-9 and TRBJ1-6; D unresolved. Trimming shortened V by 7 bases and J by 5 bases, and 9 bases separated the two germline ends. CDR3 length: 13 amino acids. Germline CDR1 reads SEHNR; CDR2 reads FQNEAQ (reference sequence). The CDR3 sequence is CASTTGNNSPLHF. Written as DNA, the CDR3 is TGTGCCAGCACGACGGGAAATAATTCACCCCTCCACTTT.

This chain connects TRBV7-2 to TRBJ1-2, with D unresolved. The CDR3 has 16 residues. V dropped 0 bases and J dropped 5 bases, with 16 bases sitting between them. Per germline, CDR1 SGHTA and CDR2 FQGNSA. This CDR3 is CASSLAGTLPPYGYTF. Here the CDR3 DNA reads TGTGCCAGCAGCTTAGCGGGTACCCTTCCTCCATATGGCTACACCTTC.

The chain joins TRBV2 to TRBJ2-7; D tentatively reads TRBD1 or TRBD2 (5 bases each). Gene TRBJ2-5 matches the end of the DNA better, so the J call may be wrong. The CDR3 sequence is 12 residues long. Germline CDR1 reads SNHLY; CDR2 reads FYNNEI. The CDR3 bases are TGTGCCAGCAGTGAAGCGAGGGGGACCCAGTACTTC. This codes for CASSEARGTQYF.

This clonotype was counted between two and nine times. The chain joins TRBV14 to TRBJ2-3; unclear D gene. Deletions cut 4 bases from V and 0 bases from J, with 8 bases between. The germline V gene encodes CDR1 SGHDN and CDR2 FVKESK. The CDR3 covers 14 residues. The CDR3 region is CASSPLQSTDTQYF. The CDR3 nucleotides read TGTGCCAGCAGCCCCCTCCAGAGCACAGATACGCAGTATTTT.

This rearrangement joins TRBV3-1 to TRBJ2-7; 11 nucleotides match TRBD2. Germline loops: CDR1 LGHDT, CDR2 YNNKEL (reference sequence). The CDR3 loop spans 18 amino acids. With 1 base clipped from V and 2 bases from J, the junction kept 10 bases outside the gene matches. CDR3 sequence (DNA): TGTGCCAGCAGCCAAGCCGGGACTAGCGGATATGTTACCTACGAGCAGTACTTC. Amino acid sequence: CASSQAGTSGYVTYEQYF.

The CDR3 DNA is TGCAGTGCTGCGGGATCACTGAGGACTGAAGCTTTCTTT. Its translation is CSAAGSLRTEAFF. This sequence joins TRBV20-1 and TRBJ1-1; D gene uncertain. The V gene lost 5 bases and the J gene lost 5 bases, with 15 bases spanning the gap. Germline V gives CDR1 DFQATT, CDR2 SNEGSKA (reference sequence). The CDR3 runs to 13 residues.

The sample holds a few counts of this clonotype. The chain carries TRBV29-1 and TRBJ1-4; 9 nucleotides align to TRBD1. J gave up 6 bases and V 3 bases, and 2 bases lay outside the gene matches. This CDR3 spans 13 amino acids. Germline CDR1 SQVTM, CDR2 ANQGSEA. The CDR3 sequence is CSVEDRGHEKLFF. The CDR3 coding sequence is TGCAGCGTTGAGGACAGGGGTCATGAAAAACTGTTTTTT.

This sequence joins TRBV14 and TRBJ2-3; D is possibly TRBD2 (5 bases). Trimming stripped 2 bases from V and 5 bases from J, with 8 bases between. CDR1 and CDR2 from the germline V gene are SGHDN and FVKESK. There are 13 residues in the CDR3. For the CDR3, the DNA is TGTGCCAGCAGCCAAACTGGACTAGATACGCAGTATTTT. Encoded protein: CASSQTGLDTQYF.

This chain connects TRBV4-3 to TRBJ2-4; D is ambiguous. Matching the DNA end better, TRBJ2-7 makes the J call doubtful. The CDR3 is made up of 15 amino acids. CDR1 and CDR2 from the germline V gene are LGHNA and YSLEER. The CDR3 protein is CASSYTWARLSEQYF. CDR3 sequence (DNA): TGCGCCAGCAGCTACACCTGGGCCCGCCTGAGCGAGCAGTACTTC.

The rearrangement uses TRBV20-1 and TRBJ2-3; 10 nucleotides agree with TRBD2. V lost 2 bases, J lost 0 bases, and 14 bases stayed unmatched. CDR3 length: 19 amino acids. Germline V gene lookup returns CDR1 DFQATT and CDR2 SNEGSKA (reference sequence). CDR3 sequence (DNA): TGCAGTGCTAGACGGCTAGCGGGGGAATTTTCCACTAGCACAGATACGCAGTATTTT. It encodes CSARRLAGEFSTSTDTQYF.

The CDR3 region has the DNA TGTGCCAGCAGGGAACAGGGAGGCCCTAACTATGGCTACACCTTC. Translating it yields CASREQGGPNYGYTF. This sequence joins TRBV12-3 or TRBV12-4 and TRBJ1-2; D may be TRBD1 (6 bases). V was shortened by 6 bases and J by 0 bases, with 14 bases between the two germline ends. CDR3 length: 15 residues.

CDR3: CASSERAFNEKLFF. The CDR3 DNA is TGTGCCAGCAGTGAAAGGGCCTTTAATGAAAAACTGTTTTTT. The rearrangement links TRBV25-1 to TRBJ1-4, with unresolved D. This CDR3 contains 14 residues. Trimming removed 2 bases from V and 4 bases from J, with 8 bases in between. Germline V CDR1 and CDR2: MGHDK, SYGVNS. The full variable domain, rest sourced from reference TRBV25-1 and TRBJ1-4, is EADIYQTPRYLVIGTGKKITLECSQTMGHDKMYWYQQDPGMELHLIHYSYGVNSTEKGDLSSESTVSRIRTEHFPLTLESARPSHTSQYLCASSERAFNEKLFFGSGTQLSVL.

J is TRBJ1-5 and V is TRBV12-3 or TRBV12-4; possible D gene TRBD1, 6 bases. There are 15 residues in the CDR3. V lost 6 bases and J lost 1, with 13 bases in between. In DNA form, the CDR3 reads TGTGCCAGCAGGGCCGGGACACAAAGCAATCAGCCCCAGCATTTT. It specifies CASRAGTQSNQPQHF.

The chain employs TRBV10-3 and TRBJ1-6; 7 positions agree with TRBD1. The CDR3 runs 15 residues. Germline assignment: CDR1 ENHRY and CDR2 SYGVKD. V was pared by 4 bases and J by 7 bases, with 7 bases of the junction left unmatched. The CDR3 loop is CAISVGTAGNSPLHF. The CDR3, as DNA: TGTGCCATCAGTGTAGGGACAGCGGGAAATTCACCCCTCCACTTT.